The 16 T cell receptor beta chains listed next were all sequenced from one sample in a study of liver allograft versus peripheral blood T cells. In the study overall: T cell receptor repertoires in transplanted livers were compared with those in recipients' peripheral blood.

Each CDR3 protein is one row after TCRdb ran MiXCR on the reads. The sample contains over 10,000 distinct CDR3 sequences, 25% to 30% of which appear only once. These receptors originate from a human patient who had a liver transplant. Some T cells may be graft donor cells.

The rearrangement joins TRBV11-2 to TRBJ2-7; no clear D. TRBJ1-2 matches the DNA end more closely, so the J call is doubtful. CDR1 and CDR2 from the germline V gene are SGHAT and FQNNGV. This CDR3 has 13 residues. CDR3 protein: CASSLMGGSGYTF. For the CDR3, the DNA is TGTGCCAGCAGCCTAATGGGCGGAAGTGGCTACACCTTC.

This clonotype showed up many times. This chain links TRBV13 with TRBJ2-7, with D perhaps matching TRBD2 (6 bases). The V and J ends lost 1 base and 3 bases respectively, with 7 bases between them. CDR1 is PRHDT and CDR2 is FYEKMQ in the germline V gene (reference sequence). This CDR3 has 13 residues. Written as DNA, the CDR3 is TGTGCCAGCAGCTTAGCGGGAGTCTACGAGCAGTACTTC. Protein sequence: CASSLAGVYEQYF.

The chain has TRBV18 and TRBJ2-7; a possible D gene is TRBD1 (6 bases). Germline V gene lookup returns CDR1 KGHSH and CDR2 LQKENI. Deletions cut 4 bases from V and 3 bases from J, with 10 bases between. The length of the CDR3 is 13 residues. The CDR3 sequence: CASSRGQFYEQYF. CDR3 bases: TGTGCCAGCTCACGGGGACAATTCTACGAGCAGTACTTC.

This chain joins TRBV20-1 and TRBJ2-3, with D unclear. Germline assignment: CDR1 DFQATT and CDR2 SNEGSKA (reference sequence). Trimming left V 0 bases short and J 4 bases short, with 23 bases between. The CDR3 length is 18 residues. This chain's CDR3 is CSARDLNLSPNGADTQYF. As DNA, the CDR3 is TGCAGTGCTAGAGATCTAAACCTGTCCCCGAATGGAGCAGATACGCAGTATTTT.

This clonotype showed up just a few times. This rearrangement joins TRBV19 to TRBJ2-7, with 8 bases lining up with TRBD1. V lost 3 bases and J lost 2; bases outside the gene matches: 3. Germline V gene sequence: CDR1 LNHDA, CDR2 SQIVND (reference sequence). The CDR3 extends over 14 amino acids. The CDR3 bases are TGTGCCAGTAGTATCAGGGGGCCAGCCTACGAGCAGTACTTC. It yields the protein CASSIRGPAYEQYF.

This clonotype was detected only once. J is TRBJ1-6 and V is TRBV6-5; D remains ambiguous. The CDR3 covers 16 residues. With 0 bases removed from V and 9 bases from J, the gap between germline ends came to 15 bases. Looked up from germline, CDR1 is MNHEY and CDR2 is SVGAGI. The CDR3 DNA reads as TGTGCCAGCAGTTACTCGGTGGTGGAACTTGGTTCACCCCTCCACTTT. Amino acids: CASSYSVVELGSPLHF.

The rearrangement uses TRBV6-5 and TRBJ2-7; tentative D call: TRBD1 (5 bases). With 6 bases removed from V and 2 bases from J, the gap between germline ends came to 17 bases. Germline CDR1 and CDR2: MNHEY and SVGAGI. CDR3 size: 15 residues. The CDR3 reads CASRPLQVVTYEQYF. The CDR3 coding sequence is TGTGCCAGCAGACCACTACAGGTCGTAACCTACGAGCAGTACTTC.

There are many counts of this clonotype. The genes are TRBV5-4 and TRBJ1-4; no clear D gene. V was pared by 4 bases and J by 6 bases, with 19 bases between. The germline V gene has CDR1 SGHNT and CDR2 YYREEE (reference sequence). This CDR3 spans 16 amino acids. In DNA form, the CDR3 reads TGTGCCAGCAGCGTTGACCGGCAGGCATCATATGAAAAACTGTTTTTT. Protein: CASSVDRQASYEKLFF.

The chain links TRBV7-9 to TRBJ2-3; 7 bases match TRBD2. The CDR3 is 13 residues long. Trimming at V came to 6 bases and at J to 6 bases, leaving 6 bases not matched to a gene. Germline-derived CDR1 and CDR2 are SEHNR and FQNEAQ (reference sequence). Here the CDR3 reads CASSYPGGDTQYF. In DNA, the CDR3 is TGTGCCAGCAGTTATCCGGGAGGCGATACGCAGTATTTT.

This chain joins TRBV19 and TRBJ1-2; the match to TRBD1 covers 7 bases. V trimming: 6 bases; J trimming: 3 bases; junction bases outside the gene matches: 7. This CDR3 has 14 residues. In germline, CDR1 is LNHDA, CDR2 SQIVND (reference sequence). CDR3 loop: CASREQGWDYGYTF. The DNA of the CDR3 is TGTGCCAGTAGGGAACAGGGGTGGGACTATGGCTACACCTTC.

This clonotype came up a few times. The chain combines TRBV27 with TRBJ1-4, with a tentative D call TRBD1 (5 bases). CDR3 size: 15 residues. V gave up 5 bases and J gave up 5 bases, with 15 bases separating them. CDR1 is MNHEY and CDR2 is SMNVEV in the germline V gene (reference sequence). The CDR3 DNA follows: TGTGCCAGCAGTAGGAGGGGTCAGGGCAATGAAAAACTGTTTTTT. This sequence encodes CASSRRGQGNEKLFF.

This clonotype showed up many times. The chain employs TRBV18 and TRBJ2-3; TRBD2 might be the D (6 bases). V gave up 3 bases and J gave up 2 bases, with 9 bases separating them. CDR3 length: 14 residues. Looked up from germline, CDR1 is KGHSH and CDR2 is LQKENI. CDR3 protein: CASSPGEVTDTQYF. The CDR3 DNA sequence: TGTGCCAGCTCACCGGGGGAGGTCACAGATACGCAGTATTTT. Drawing the rest from reference TRBV18 and TRBJ2-3, the complete variable domain is NAGVMQNPRHLVRRRGQEARLRCSPMKGHSHVYWYRQLPEEGLKFMVYLQKENIIDESGMPKERFSAEFPKEGPSILRIQQVVRGDSAAYFCASSPGEVTDTQYFGPGTRLTVL.

By proportion, this clonotype is medium-sized (0.01 to 0.1%). The CDR3 region has the DNA TGTGCCAGCAGTTTACTAGCGGGAGACCCATACAATGAGCAGTTCTTC. Translated: CASSLLAGDPYNEQFF. The rearrangement uses TRBV27 and TRBJ2-1; 10 bases agree with TRBD2. The CDR3 covers 16 residues. The trim removed 2 bases at V and 4 bases at J, leaving 5 bases unmatched. Germline V gene lookup returns CDR1 MNHEY and CDR2 SMNVEV (reference sequence).

The table lists this clonotype with a count of one. Just one base apart from a much larger clone, this may be a read error. The CDR3 does not close with the conserved phenylalanine or tryptophan, likely indicating a read error. The rearrangement uses TRBV6-1 and TRBJ1-1; D not resolved. The CDR3 contains 11 residues. Deletions cut 6 bases from V and 4 bases from J, with 6 bases between. CDR1 is MNHNS and CDR2 is SASEGT in the germline V gene. The DNA for the CDR3 is TGTGCCAGCAGGGGTATCACTGAAGCTTTCTTG. This sequence encodes CASRGITEAFL.

By share, this clonotype counts as medium-sized. The J gene is TRBJ2-2, the V gene TRBV7-9; perhaps TRBD1 as D (6 bases). The CDR3 runs 17 residues. From germline, CDR1 is SEHNR and CDR2 FQNEAQ (reference sequence). The V gene lost 4 bases and the J gene lost 6 bases, with 21 bases spanning the gap. CDR3 coding DNA: TGTGCCAGCAGCTCTACTCCCCTGATTGGGGGCGCCGGGGAGCTGTTTTTT. The encoded protein is CASSSTPLIGGAGELFF.

This clonotype is judged medium-sized. The chain employs TRBV19 and TRBJ2-3, with 13 bases lining up with TRBD2. Germline CDR1 and CDR2: LNHDA and SQIVND (reference sequence). V lost 5 bases to trimming and J lost 0 bases; unmatched junction nucleotides: 8. The CDR3 is 18 residues long. CDR3 protein: CASSGGLAGAPSTDTQYF. CDR3 bases: TGTGCCAGTAGTGGTGGACTAGCGGGGGCCCCTAGCACAGATACGCAGTATTTT.